Reported below is one T cell receptor beta chain. Its antigen is not identified. The sample originates from a study of blood T cells in healthy people across ages. Broader study findings: Naive CD4+ cell counts and diversity both ran higher in long-lived than in aged donors.

Collection of around 10 milliliters of peripheral blood was performed for each donor. The length of the CDR3 is 14 residues. V lost 6 bases, J lost 0 bases, and 12 bases lay in between. CDR1 MNHEY and CDR2 SVGEGT come from the germline V gene. It was with a sample-barcoded 5' primer and a J-beta primer mix that a second PCR of about 6 to 12 cycles was run. Every individual sample yielded 2.5 million or more paired-end reads (each containing CDR3). A single record per CDR3 protein comes from TCRdb applying MiXCR to the 5' RACE reads. The table records approximately 1.5 million distinct CDR3 sequences, about 31% of them present only once.

The rearrangement links TRBV6-2 or TRBV6-3 to TRBJ2-7, with D maybe TRBD2 (5 bases). The sequenced sample consisted of blood. The origin of this receptor is a woman in her thirties in good health. This CDR3 reads CASRFAGNSYEQYF. The CDR3 DNA reads as TGTGCCAGCAGGTTTGCGGGTAACTCCTACGAGCAGTACTTC.